This T cell receptor (beta chain) is drawn from a study of shared clonotypes between healthy human individuals. The method was immunoSEQ multiplex PCR; TCRdb's version includes in-frame clones alone and lacks a portion of them. In the table there are around 990,000 clones, about 80% of which are singletons. CDR3 length: 11 residues. Trimming took 7 bases from V and 2 from J, leaving 4 bases between them. From germline, CDR1 is MDHEN and CDR2 SYDVKM. The sequence derives from a man in his late teens or twenties in good health. Some clones in this sample may be carry-over from other donors' samples. The chain links TRBV28 to TRBJ2-3; D gene unclear. Sequencing was performed on memory CD4+ T cells from PBMCs. Subset given: CD45RA-negative fraction. The CDR3 loop is CASTNTDTQYF. Written as DNA, the CDR3 is TGTGCCAGCACAAACACAGATACGCAGTATTTT.